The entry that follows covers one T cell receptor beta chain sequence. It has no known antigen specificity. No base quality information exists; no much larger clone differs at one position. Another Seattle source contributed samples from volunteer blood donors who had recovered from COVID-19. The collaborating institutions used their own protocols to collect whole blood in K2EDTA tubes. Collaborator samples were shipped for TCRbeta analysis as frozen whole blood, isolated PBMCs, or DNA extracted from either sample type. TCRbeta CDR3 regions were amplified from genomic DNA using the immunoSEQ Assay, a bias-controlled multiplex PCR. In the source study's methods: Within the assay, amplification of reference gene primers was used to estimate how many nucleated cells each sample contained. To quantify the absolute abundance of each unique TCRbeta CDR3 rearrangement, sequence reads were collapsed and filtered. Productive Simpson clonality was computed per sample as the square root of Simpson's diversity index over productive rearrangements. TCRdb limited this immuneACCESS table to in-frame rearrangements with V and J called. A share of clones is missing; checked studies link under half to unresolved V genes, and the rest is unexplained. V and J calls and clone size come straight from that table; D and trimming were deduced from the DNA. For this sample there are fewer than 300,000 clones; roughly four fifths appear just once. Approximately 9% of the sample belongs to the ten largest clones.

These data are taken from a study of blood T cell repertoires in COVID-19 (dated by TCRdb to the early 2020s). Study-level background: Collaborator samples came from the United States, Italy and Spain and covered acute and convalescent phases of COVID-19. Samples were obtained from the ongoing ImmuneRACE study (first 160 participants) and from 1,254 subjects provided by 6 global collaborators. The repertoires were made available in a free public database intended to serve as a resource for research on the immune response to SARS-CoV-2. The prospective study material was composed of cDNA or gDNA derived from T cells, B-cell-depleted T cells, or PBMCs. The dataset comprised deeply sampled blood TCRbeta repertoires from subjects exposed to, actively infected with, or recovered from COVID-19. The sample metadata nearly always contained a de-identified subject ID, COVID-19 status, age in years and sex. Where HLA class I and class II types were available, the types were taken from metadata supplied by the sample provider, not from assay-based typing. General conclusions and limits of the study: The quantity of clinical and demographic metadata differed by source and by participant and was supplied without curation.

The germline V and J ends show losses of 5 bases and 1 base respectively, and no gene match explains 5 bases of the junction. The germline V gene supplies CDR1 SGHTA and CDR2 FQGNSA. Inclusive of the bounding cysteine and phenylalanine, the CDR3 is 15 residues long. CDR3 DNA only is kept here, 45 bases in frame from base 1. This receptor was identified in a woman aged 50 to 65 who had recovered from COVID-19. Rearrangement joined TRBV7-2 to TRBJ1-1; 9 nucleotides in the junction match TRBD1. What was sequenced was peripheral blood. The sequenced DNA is TGTGCCAGCAGCACCCAACAGGGGGCGAACACTGAAGCTTTCTTT. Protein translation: CASSTQQGANTEAFF.